Each of the 17 T cell receptor beta chains below was sequenced from the same sample in a study of prognosis after radiotherapy for stage I lung cancer. From genomic DNA, TCR beta CDR3 was amplified by two-round multiplex PCR. Round one of PCR was performed, and it used primers specific to each TRBV and TRBJ gene. TCRdb used MiXCR to reprocess the multiplex PCR reads, holding one entry per CDR3 protein. The sample contains tens of thousands of distinct CDR3 sequences, approximately 25% of which appear only once. The starting material was PBMCs, obtained before or after stereotactic body radiation therapy (not recorded which). These receptors came from a donor at least 50 years old with non-small cell lung cancer.

In this sample, this clonotype is medium-sized. DNA for the CDR3: TGTGCCAGCGGACAGGGGCAGGGAGATGGCTACACCTTC. Protein: CASGQGQGDGYTF. This rearrangement joins TRBV11-2 to TRBJ1-2; 9 positions match TRBD1. The CDR3 spans 13 residues. Germline V gene sequence: CDR1 SGHAT, CDR2 FQNNGV. V shed 8 bases, J shed 6 bases, and the junction held 7 bases outside the gene matches.

This chain connects TRBV3-1 to TRBJ2-1; perhaps TRBD2 as D (7 bases). Between the trimmed V and J ends, which lost 1 base and 4 bases, there was a span of 17 bases. This CDR3 spans 17 amino acids. Germline CDR1 is LGHDT and CDR2 is YNNKEL (reference sequence). CDR3 nucleotide sequence: TGTGCCAGCAGCCAAGTCGAGAGGGGGGGAGCATACAATGAGCAGTTCTTC. It is translated as CASSQVERGGAYNEQFF.

This rearrangement joins TRBV19 to TRBJ2-4; TRBD2 is a possible D gene (7 bases). Trimming took 3 bases from V and 7 from J, leaving 16 bases between them. Germline CDR1 is LNHDA and CDR2 is SQIVND (reference sequence). The CDR3 spans 15 residues. The CDR3 DNA reads as TGTGCCAGTAGTATTGGGGGGGGCCGGTCGAACATTCAGTACTTC. Protein sequence: CASSIGGGRSNIQYF.

The rearrangement uses TRBV5-1 and TRBJ1-5; possibly TRBD1 for D (6 bases). With 0 bases removed from V and 7 bases from J, the gap between germline ends came to 11 bases. The germline V gene encodes CDR1 SGHRS and CDR2 YFSETQ. The CDR3 has 14 amino acids. The CDR3 DNA reads as TGCGCCAGCAGCTTGGTCGGGGGCCGGCAGCCCCAGCATTTT. Translation gives CASSLVGGRQPQHF.

This clonotype was detected many times. V usage is TRBV29-1 and J usage is TRBJ2-7; D may be TRBD2 (5 bases). V lost 4 bases, J lost 6 bases, and 19 bases lay in between. CDR3 size: 14 residues. CDR1 is SQVTM, CDR2 ANQGSEA, per germline. CDR3 protein: CSVGRRGVNGEQYF. The CDR3 coding sequence is TGCAGCGTTGGCCGACGGGGTGTTAACGGCGAGCAGTACTTC.

There are many counts of this clonotype. The genes are TRBV30 and TRBJ2-2; TRBD2 matches 15 bases. Germline V gives CDR1 GTSNPN, CDR2 SVGIG (reference sequence). The CDR3 length is 15 residues. J gave up 6 bases and V 5 bases, and 4 bases lay outside the gene matches. DNA of the CDR3: TGTGCCTGGGGGGGACTAGCGGGAGGAGCCGGGGAGCTGTTTTTT. As protein: CAWGGLAGGAGELFF.

There are many counts of this clonotype. The chain joins TRBV5-1 to TRBJ1-4, with 10 bases matching TRBD1. The CDR3 totals 16 residues. The junction had 6 bases not matched to a gene; V was cut back by 4 bases and J by 3 bases. Germline V lookup: CDR1 SGHRS, CDR2 YFSETQ. CDR3 in DNA: TGCGCCAGCAGCCTACCTGGGACAGGGGCTAATGAAAAACTGTTTTTT. Its translation is CASSLPGTGANEKLFF.

This chain joins TRBV29-1 and TRBJ2-6; 11 nucleotides align to TRBD1. Germline CDR1 and CDR2: SQVTM and ANQGSEA. Germline trimming cut 3 bases from V and 2 bases from J; bases unmatched to any gene: 9. This CDR3 has 18 residues. Here the CDR3 reads CSVDGIPGQGAGANVLTF. The CDR3 coding sequence is TGCAGCGTTGATGGCATACCGGGACAGGGGGCTGGGGCCAACGTCCTGACTTTC.

A few counts support this clonotype. This chain joins TRBV4-1 and TRBJ1-1; TRBD1 is a possible D gene (6 bases). The CDR3 has 16 amino acids. The V gene's germline CDR1 is MGHRA and CDR2 YSYEKL. Trimming removed 0 bases at V and 1 base at J, with 12 bases between. The CDR3 bases are TGCGCCAGCAGCCAAGATGCAGGGGCGAGGAACACTGAAGCTTTCTTT. Encoded protein: CASSQDAGARNTEAFF.

This clonotype was recorded many times. This rearrangement joins TRBV5-6 to TRBJ1-3; 8 nucleotides agree with TRBD1. The CDR3 length is 15 residues. The J segment lost 4 bases and the V segment lost 0 bases, leaving 3 bases of the junction unmatched. Germline V gene sequence: CDR1 SGHDT, CDR2 YYEEEE. CDR3 in amino acids: CASSLDRGRGNTIYF. CDR3 nucleotides: TGTGCCAGCAGCTTGGACAGGGGGAGAGGAAACACCATATATTTT.

This clonotype was seen at least ten times. This sequence joins TRBV10-3 and TRBJ1-4; 7 bases fit TRBD1. This CDR3 region has 18 residues. CDR1 ENHRY and CDR2 SYGVKD come from the germline V gene. The J segment lost 3 bases and the V segment lost 2 bases, leaving 12 bases of the junction unmatched. CDR3 sequence (DNA): TGTGCCATCAGTGAGGGGCCCTACAGGGGCTGGGCTAATGAAAAACTGTTTTTT. Protein sequence: CAISEGPYRGWANEKLFF.

This clonotype occurred a few times. This likely comes from a read error, as the CDR3 has no conserved phenylalanine or tryptophan at its end. This chain uses TRBV19 with TRBJ1-2; 10 bases align to TRBD1. V trimming: 10 bases; J trimming: 7 bases; junction bases outside the gene matches: 6. The CDR3 runs to 12 residues. Germline loops: CDR1 LNHDA, CDR2 SQIVND (reference sequence). CDR3 nucleotide sequence: TGTGCCACGACAGGGGGCGTTATTGGCTACACCCTC. It encodes CATTGGVIGYTL.

There are many counts of this clonotype. The rearrangement uses TRBV3-1 and TRBJ2-5, with TRBD2 identical over 10 bases. CDR3 length: 16 residues. The germline V gene encodes CDR1 LGHDT and CDR2 YNNKEL (reference sequence). J lost 1 base, V lost 4 bases, and 6 bases had no gene match. For the CDR3, the DNA is TGTGCCAGCAGCCGATGGACTAGCGGCCCCCAAGAGACCCAGTACTTC. Protein: CASSRWTSGPQETQYF.

The chain combines TRBV20-1 with TRBJ1-6; possible D gene TRBD1, 6 bases. Trimming stripped 6 bases from V and 9 bases from J, with 21 bases between. The CDR3 length is 15 residues. Germline lookup yields CDR1 DFQATT and CDR2 SNEGSKA (reference sequence). The CDR3 region is CSARTLGGSSSPLHF. The DNA for the CDR3 is TGCAGTGCCAGAACCCTAGGGGGGTCTAGTTCACCCCTCCACTTT.

In the case of this clonotype: Germline is not matched at one junction end, which may reflect a read error. The CDR3 spells CSANNLWTGASEQYF. CDR3 nucleotides: TGCAGTGCTAACAACCTTTGGACAGGGGCCTCCGAGCAGTATTTC. The V and J genes are TRBV20-1 and TRBJ2-7; 9 bases line up with TRBD1. Germline V gene lookup returns CDR1 DFQATT and CDR2 SNEGSKA (reference sequence). The CDR3 totals 15 residues.

This clonotype was seen repeatedly, ten times or more. This rearrangement joins TRBV20-1 to TRBJ2-3, with 11 bases fitting TRBD1. Germline CDR1 reads DFQATT; CDR2 reads SNEGSKA (reference sequence). The CDR3 loop spans 14 amino acids. V shed 5 bases and J 7 bases; nucleotides not matched to a gene: 8. This CDR3 is CSASRTGGVNTQYF. CDR3 bases: TGCAGTGCTTCTAGGACAGGGGGCGTAAATACGCAGTATTTT.

This clonotype was found once. The rearrangement links TRBV5-1 to TRBJ2-1; TRBD2 matches at 9 bases. The V gene end was trimmed by 1 base and the J gene end by 10 bases; junction bases not matched to a gene: 9. The CDR3 contains 15 residues. Germline CDR1 SGHRS, CDR2 YFSETQ. The CDR3 is CASSLSGGILWEQFF. CDR3 nucleotides: TGCGCCAGCAGCTTGAGCGGGGGGATCTTATGGGAGCAGTTCTTC.